The rows below give T cell receptor beta chains drawn from one sample of a study of cytomegalovirus exposure and HLA in healthy donors. The table came from immunoSEQ multiplex PCR; TCRdb's copy has only in-frame clones and leaves some out. The profile shows about 130,000 clones, around 75% of them singletons. The sample taken for sequencing was PBMCs. These receptors were taken from a woman between 45 and 60 years old in good health and CMV-seronegative. Each CDR3 is given with its conserved first and last residue. D genes are given only for firm matches.

v_call: TRBV7-3
cdr3_length: 14
d_call: TRBD2
j_call: TRBJ2-2
cdr3_aa: CATRVSGSTGELFF

v_call: TRBV19
cdr3_length: 15
d_call: .
j_call: TRBJ1-3
cdr3_aa: CASKPLRGDGNTIYF

v_call: TRBV19
cdr3_length: 15
d_call: TRBD1
j_call: TRBJ1-5
cdr3_aa: CASSPGPTGYQPQHF

v_call: TRBV6-5
cdr3_length: 14
d_call: TRBD1
j_call: TRBJ1-1
cdr3_aa: CASRGTGGGTEAFF

v_call: TRBV7-2
cdr3_length: 15
d_call: TRBD2
j_call: TRBJ2-3
cdr3_aa: CASSQPERDTDTQYF

v_call: TRBV28
cdr3_length: 12
d_call: TRBD1
j_call: TRBJ1-2
cdr3_aa: CASTRDRPGYTF

v_call: TRBV5-6
cdr3_length: 14
d_call: .
j_call: TRBJ2-4
cdr3_aa: CASSMRGAKNIQYF

v_call: TRBV19
cdr3_length: 15
d_call: TRBD1
j_call: TRBJ2-1
cdr3_aa: CASSISGGVSNEQFF

v_call: TRBV29-1
cdr3_length: 13
d_call: .
j_call: TRBJ1-5
cdr3_aa: CSAAQGGDQPQHF

v_call: TRBV5-1
cdr3_length: 16
d_call: TRBD1
j_call: TRBJ1-2
cdr3_aa: CASSPSPETGGDGYTF

v_call: TRBV28
cdr3_length: 15
d_call: TRBD2
j_call: TRBJ2-7
cdr3_aa: CASSPTSGRTYEQYF

v_call: TRBV30
cdr3_length: 15
d_call: .
j_call: TRBJ2-7
cdr3_aa: CAWTGSEGRLGEQYF

v_call: TRBV5-4
cdr3_length: 15
d_call: TRBD2
j_call: TRBJ2-1
cdr3_aa: CASSFRLAGRDEQFF

v_call: TRBV19
cdr3_length: 15
d_call: TRBD2
j_call: TRBJ2-1
cdr3_aa: CASSMGSGRSDEQFF

v_call: TRBV30
cdr3_length: 15
d_call: TRBD2
j_call: TRBJ2-1
cdr3_aa: CAWSVGTSFYNEQFF

v_call: TRBV5-5
cdr3_length: 16
d_call: .
j_call: TRBJ2-5
cdr3_aa: CASSLEFFADQETQYF

v_call: TRBV19
cdr3_length: 15
d_call: .
j_call: TRBJ2-3
cdr3_aa: CASSILGASTDTQYF

v_call: TRBV25-1
cdr3_length: 17
d_call: .
j_call: TRBJ2-2
cdr3_aa: CAAMDGQGLLVTGELFF

v_call: TRBV6-4
cdr3_length: 14
d_call: .
j_call: TRBJ2-1
cdr3_aa: CASSDSAGGSEQFF

v_call: TRBV29-1
cdr3_length: 16
d_call: TRBD1
j_call: TRBJ2-5
cdr3_aa: CSVEDRATGAQETQYF

v_call: TRBV13
cdr3_length: 14
d_call: .
j_call: TRBJ1-1
cdr3_aa: CASSLGPRGLKAFF

v_call: TRBV28
cdr3_length: 14
d_call: .
j_call: TRBJ2-3
cdr3_aa: CASSPQSRGDTQYF

v_call: TRBV15
cdr3_length: 13
d_call: .
j_call: TRBJ2-5
cdr3_aa: CATRRGGEETQYF

v_call: TRBV28
cdr3_length: 16
d_call: .
j_call: TRBJ2-1
cdr3_aa: CASSLLSGSMLDEQFF

v_call: TRBV6-1
cdr3_length: 16
d_call: TRBD1
j_call: TRBJ1-5
cdr3_aa: CASSVMANRGNQPQHF

v_call: TRBV29-1
cdr3_length: 14
d_call: TRBD2
j_call: TRBJ2-1
cdr3_aa: CSVETSGRYNEQFF

v_call: TRBV7-2
cdr3_length: 14
d_call: .
j_call: TRBJ2-2
cdr3_aa: CASSTDSNTGELFF

v_call: TRBV10-3
cdr3_length: 14
d_call: TRBD2
j_call: TRBJ2-7
cdr3_aa: CAISDPGLAGEQYF

v_call: TRBV7-9
cdr3_length: 18
d_call: TRBD1
j_call: TRBJ2-1
cdr3_aa: CSSTFFGAGTGGRNEQFF

v_call: TRBV14
cdr3_length: 17
d_call: .
j_call: TRBJ2-1
cdr3_aa: CASSQDPTGAPYNEQFF

v_call: TRBV7-9
cdr3_length: 16
d_call: .
j_call: TRBJ1-1
cdr3_aa: CSSSDSGQLMNTEAFF

v_call: TRBV6-1
cdr3_length: 15
d_call: TRBD1
j_call: TRBJ2-1
cdr3_aa: CASKRRGDRDNEQFF

v_call: TRBV9
cdr3_length: 13
d_call: .
j_call: TRBJ2-2
cdr3_aa: CASSVDLTGELFF

v_call: TRBV28
cdr3_length: 15
d_call: .
j_call: TRBJ2-1
cdr3_aa: CASSFGFQVVNEQFF

v_call: TRBV20-1
cdr3_length: 11
d_call: .
j_call: TRBJ1-1
cdr3_aa: CSASFSGLAFF

v_call: TRBV28
cdr3_length: 17
d_call: TRBD2
j_call: TRBJ2-1
cdr3_aa: CASSPLFSGRTYNEQFF

v_call: TRBV11-2
cdr3_length: 13
d_call: .
j_call: TRBJ1-5
cdr3_aa: CASTETPNQPQHF

v_call: TRBV27
cdr3_length: 15
d_call: .
j_call: TRBJ2-7
cdr3_aa: CASSRGPTGSYEQYF

v_call: TRBV18
cdr3_length: 15
d_call: .
j_call: TRBJ2-7
cdr3_aa: CASSPGSFSSYEQYF

v_call: TRBV19
cdr3_length: 15
d_call: TRBD2
j_call: TRBJ2-1
cdr3_aa: CASTGGAGGVNEQFF

v_call: TRBV7-3
cdr3_length: 15
d_call: .
j_call: TRBJ1-2
cdr3_aa: CASSPAGGFSGGYTF

v_call: TRBV5-3
cdr3_length: 15
d_call: TRBD1
j_call: TRBJ2-7
cdr3_aa: CARSPTLDRDYEQYF

v_call: TRBV27
cdr3_length: 16
d_call: TRBD2
j_call: TRBJ2-5
cdr3_aa: CASRPTSGTLRETQYF

v_call: TRBV4-3
cdr3_length: 13
d_call: .
j_call: TRBJ2-7
cdr3_aa: CASSQESGGEQYF

v_call: TRBV7-6
cdr3_length: 17
d_call: .
j_call: TRBJ2-2
cdr3_aa: CASSLVADLRDTGELFF

v_call: TRBV11-2
cdr3_length: 14
d_call: .
j_call: TRBJ2-3
cdr3_aa: CASSLVGNTDTQYF

v_call: TRBV19
cdr3_length: 17
d_call: TRBD2
j_call: TRBJ2-1
cdr3_aa: CASSPPEIAGGPGEQFF

v_call: TRBV27
cdr3_length: 15
d_call: TRBD1
j_call: TRBJ1-2
cdr3_aa: CASSRGTGQQYGYTF

v_call: TRBV28
cdr3_length: 15
d_call: .
j_call: TRBJ1-2
cdr3_aa: CTSSPQQGLGYGYTF

v_call: TRBV19
cdr3_length: 16
d_call: TRBD1
j_call: TRBJ2-3
cdr3_aa: CASSARDRPYTDTQYF

v_call: TRBV4-2
cdr3_length: 13
d_call: .
j_call: TRBJ1-1
cdr3_aa: CASSHRTGVEAFF

v_call: TRBV7-3
cdr3_length: 13
d_call: .
j_call: TRBJ2-2
cdr3_aa: CASRGGNTGELFF

v_call: TRBV10-3
cdr3_length: 13
d_call: .
j_call: TRBJ1-1
cdr3_aa: CAISESRGTEAFF